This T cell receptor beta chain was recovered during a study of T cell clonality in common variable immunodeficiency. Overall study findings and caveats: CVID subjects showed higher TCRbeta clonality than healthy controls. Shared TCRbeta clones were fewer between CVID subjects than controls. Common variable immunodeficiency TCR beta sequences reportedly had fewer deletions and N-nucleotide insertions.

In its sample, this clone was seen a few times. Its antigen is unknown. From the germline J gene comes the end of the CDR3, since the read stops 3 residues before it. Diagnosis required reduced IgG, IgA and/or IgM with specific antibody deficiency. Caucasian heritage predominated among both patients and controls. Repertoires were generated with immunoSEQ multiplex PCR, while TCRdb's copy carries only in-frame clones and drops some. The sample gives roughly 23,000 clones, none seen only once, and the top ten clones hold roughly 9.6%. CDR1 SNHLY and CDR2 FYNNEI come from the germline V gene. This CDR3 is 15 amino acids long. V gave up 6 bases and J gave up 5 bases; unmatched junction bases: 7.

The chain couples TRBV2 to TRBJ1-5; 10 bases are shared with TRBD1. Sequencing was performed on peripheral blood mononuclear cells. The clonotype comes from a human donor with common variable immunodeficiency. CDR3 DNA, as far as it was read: TGTGCCAGCAGCCGGGACAGGGGAACGGATCAGCCC. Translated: CASSRDRGTDQP. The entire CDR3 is CASSRDRGTDQPQHF.